These 23 T cell receptor beta chains were all obtained from the same sample, sequenced in a study of early T cells in non-severe SARS-CoV-2 infection. One entry per CDR3 protein, called by TCRdb with MiXCR from the 5' RACE reads. This sample has around 33,000 distinct CDR3 sequences, with about 4.5% found just once. The specimen was whole blood. These receptors all come from an adult who was a healthcare worker with PCR-confirmed SARS-CoV-2 infection or an uninfected control (not recorded which).

The table lists this clonotype with a few counts. At one of its ends the junction is not consistent with the germline gene, which may arise from a read error. Here the CDR3 DNA reads TGTGCCAGCAGATTAGGACAGGGGGATCAGCCCCAGCATTTT. Translated, it gives CASRLGQGDQPQHF. The chain combines TRBV7-9 with TRBJ1-5; TRBD1 matches 10 bases. Per germline, CDR1 SEHNR and CDR2 FQNEAQ (reference sequence). The length of the CDR3 is 14 residues. Drawing the rest from reference TRBV7-9 and TRBJ1-5, the complete variable domain is DTGVSQNPRHKITKRGQNVTFRCDPISEHNRLYWYRQTLGQGPEFLTYFQNEAQLEKSRLLSDRFSAERPKGSFSTLEIQRTEQGDSAMYLCASRLGQGDQPQHFGDGTRLSIL.

The sample holds many counts of this clonotype. CDR3 sequence: CASSLYASGAYGYTF. Written as DNA, the CDR3 is TGTGCCAGCAGCTTATATGCCTCGGGAGCCTATGGCTACACCTTC. The chain is built from TRBV7-9 and TRBJ1-2; D gene uncertain. V was shortened by 2 bases and J by 4 bases, with 14 bases between the two germline ends. Germline lookup yields CDR1 SEHNR and CDR2 FQNEAQ (reference sequence). This CDR3 has 15 residues.

This clonotype was found many times. The chain couples TRBV27 to TRBJ1-1, with D uncertain. Per germline, CDR1 MNHEY and CDR2 SMNVEV (reference sequence). V shed 6 bases and J shed 2 bases, with 10 bases lying between them. This CDR3 comprises 13 residues. CDR3 nucleotide sequence: TGTGCCAGCAGAGGGAGCCTAAACACTGAAGCTTTCTTT. It yields the protein CASRGSLNTEAFF.

In its sample, this clonotype was seen many times. This chain connects TRBV24-1 to TRBJ2-1; no clear D. Germline CDR1 and CDR2: KGHDR and SFDVKD. V was shortened by 4 bases and J by 6 bases, with 3 bases between the two germline ends. The CDR3 contains 11 residues. CDR3 in DNA: TGTGCCACCAGTGACCCCAATGAGCAGTTCTTC. It translates to CATSDPNEQFF.

This clonotype was counted ten times or more. This chain connects TRBV7-8 to TRBJ1-1; D remains unclear. The CDR3 runs to 15 residues. CDR1 and CDR2 (germline): SGHVS, FQNEAQ. The V gene lost 2 bases and the J gene lost 2 bases, with 12 bases spanning the gap. CDR3 in DNA: TGTGCCAGCAGCTTAACGGACCGCCAAAACACTGAAGCTTTCTTT. Translated: CASSLTDRQNTEAFF. The full variable domain, rest sourced from reference TRBV7-8 and TRBJ1-1, is GAGVSQSPRYKVAKRGQDVALRCDPISGHVSLFWYQQALGQGPEFLTYFQNEAQLDKSGLPSDRFFAERPEGSVSTLKIQRTQQEDSAVYLCASSLTDRQNTEAFFGQGTRLTVV.

This clonotype came up many times. The chain links TRBV11-3 to TRBJ2-3; no reliable D call. Trimming took 1 base from V and 3 from J, leaving 5 bases between them. Germline-derived CDR1 and CDR2 are SGHNT and YENEEA. The CDR3 consists of 13 residues. The CDR3 loop reads CASSLVTTDTQYF. For the CDR3, the DNA is TGTGCCAGCAGCTTAGTTACGACAGATACGCAGTATTTT. The variable domain in full, with the rest retrieved from reference TRBV11-3 and TRBJ2-3, is EAGVVQSPRYKIIEKKQPVAFWCNPISGHNTLYWYLQNLGQGPELLIRYENEEAVDDSQLPKDRFSAERLKGVDSTLKIQPAELGDSAVYLCASSLVTTDTQYFGPGTRLTVL.

This clonotype occurred many times. The chain joins TRBV5-1 to TRBJ2-3, with 8 bases matching TRBD1. From germline, CDR1 is SGHRS and CDR2 YFSETQ. V trimming: 4 bases; J trimming: 0 bases; junction bases outside the gene matches: 7. The CDR3 extends over 16 amino acids. CDR3 amino acids: CASSTGQGSSTDTQYF. DNA for the CDR3: TGCGCCAGCAGCACCGGACAGGGATCTAGCACAGATACGCAGTATTTT.

About this clonotype itself: A much larger clonotype is one base distant, so this may be a read error. This chain uses TRBV7-2 with TRBJ2-5; no clear D gene. The CDR3 length is 11 residues. With 3 bases removed from V and 7 bases from J, the gap between germline ends came to 6 bases. CDR1 and CDR2 (germline): SGHTA, FQGNSA. The CDR3 DNA follows: TGTGCCAGCAGCTTCGGCGTGACCCAGTACTTC. This gives the protein CASSFGVTQYF.

The gene calls are TRBV5-1 and TRBJ2-7; 8 positions agree with TRBD1. Trimming cost V 4 bases and J 2 bases; bases outside gene matches: 8. The germline V gene encodes CDR1 SGHRS and CDR2 YFSETQ. This CDR3 region has 15 residues. CDR3 amino acids: CASSPPGTGTYEQYF. CDR3 nucleotide sequence: TGCGCCAGCAGCCCACCCGGGACAGGTACCTACGAGCAGTACTTC.

This clonotype was counted many times. The chain couples TRBV7-2 to TRBJ2-7; 9 positions match TRBD2. Unmatched junction bases numbered 9, after V lost 3 bases and J lost 3 bases. Germline loops: CDR1 SGHTA, CDR2 FQGNSA. The CDR3 has 16 residues. CDR3 residues: CASSLAHSGGLYEQYF. CDR3 sequence (DNA): TGTGCCAGCAGCTTGGCGCATAGCGGGGGCCTCTACGAGCAGTACTTC.

This clonotype turned up a few times. The J gene is TRBJ1-1, the V gene TRBV5-1; maybe TRBD1 (5 bases). This CDR3 has 15 residues. With 4 bases removed from V and 1 base from J, the gap between germline ends came to 14 bases. Looked up from germline, CDR1 is SGHRS and CDR2 is YFSETQ. CDR3 in DNA: TGCGCCAGCAGCCCCGATCGACAGAGGAACACTGAAGCTTTCTTT. Encoded protein: CASSPDRQRNTEAFF.

This clonotype occurred many times. V is TRBV30 and J is TRBJ1-2; TRBD1 agrees at 7 bases. The CDR3 runs to 13 residues. V shed 4 bases, J shed 4 bases, and the junction held 6 bases outside the gene matches. Per the germline V gene, CDR1 is GTSNPN and CDR2 is SVGIG (reference sequence). In DNA form, the CDR3 reads TGTGCCTGGAAACGGGACAGTCTCTATGGCTACACCTTC. This codes for CAWKRDSLYGYTF.

This clonotype showed up many times. The rearrangement uses TRBV7-9 and TRBJ2-3; no clear D. The V and J ends lost 5 bases and 5 bases respectively, with 8 bases between them. The length of the CDR3 is 12 residues. Germline V gene lookup returns CDR1 SEHNR and CDR2 FQNEAQ (reference sequence). This chain's CDR3 is CASSPVGDTQYF. CDR3 in DNA: TGTGCCAGCAGCCCAGTTGGAGATACGCAGTATTTT.

This clonotype was recorded at least ten times. V gene TRBV27 combines with J gene TRBJ2-2; D is unresolved. The CDR3 extends over 15 amino acids. Deletions cut 5 bases from V and 0 bases from J, with 10 bases between. Per the germline V gene, CDR1 is MNHEY and CDR2 is SMNVEV (reference sequence). The CDR3 sequence: CASSLSRSNTGELFF. CDR3 bases: TGTGCCAGCAGTCTTTCGCGGTCGAACACCGGGGAGCTGTTTTTT.

This clonotype was counted many times. The CDR3 region is CASSRAGGSYGYTF. CDR3 DNA: TGTGCCAGCAGTCGGGCAGGGGGTTCATATGGCTACACCTTC. This chain joins TRBV12-3 or TRBV12-4 and TRBJ1-2; TRBD1 matches at 7 bases. CDR3 size: 14 residues. Trimming cost V 5 bases and J 5 bases; bases outside gene matches: 8.

There are many counts of this clonotype. V is TRBV28 and J is TRBJ1-5; perhaps TRBD1 as D (5 bases). Trimming cost V 2 bases and J 3 bases, with 11 bases left between them. This CDR3 spans 15 amino acids. The germline CDR1 and CDR2 sequences are MDHEN and SYDVKM. The CDR3 sequence: CASSLRPGPNQPQHF. In DNA, the CDR3 is TGTGCCAGCAGTTTACGACCAGGGCCCAATCAGCCCCAGCATTTT. Variable domain in full (rest from reference TRBV28 and TRBJ1-5): DVKVTQSSRYLVKRTGEKVFLECVQDMDHENMFWYRQDPGLGLRLIYFSYDVKMKEKGDIPEGYSVSREKKERFSLILESASTNQTSMYLCASSLRPGPNQPQHFGDGTRLSIL.

The sample holds many counts of this clonotype. The gene calls are TRBV7-9 and TRBJ1-1; 7 bases fit TRBD1. Germline V gives CDR1 SEHNR, CDR2 FQNEAQ (reference sequence). The CDR3 is 12 amino acids. Losses at the gene ends were 4 bases for V and 8 bases for J; bases not matched to a gene: 4. Written as DNA, the CDR3 is TGTGCCAGCAGCTCCCGGGACAGAGAAGCTTTCTTT. It encodes CASSSRDREAFF.

The table lists this clonotype with many counts. J is TRBJ1-2 and V is TRBV12-3 or TRBV12-4; D call uncertain. V was clipped by 2 bases and J by 4 bases, with 5 bases between them. The CDR3 has 12 amino acids. The CDR3 DNA reads TGTGCCAGCAGTTTACTATCCTATGGCTACACCTTC. Translated, it gives CASSLLSYGYTF.

This clonotype was picked up many times. The chain joins TRBV6-4 to TRBJ1-2; D is ambiguous. CDR1 MRHNA and CDR2 SNTAGT come from the germline V gene. The length of the CDR3 is 13 residues. V gave up 2 bases and J gave up 6 bases, with 10 bases separating them. The CDR3 loop reads CASSDGGPHGYTF. For the CDR3, the DNA is TGTGCCAGCAGTGACGGCGGTCCTCATGGCTACACCTTC.

This clonotype was observed many times. V is TRBV20-1 and J is TRBJ2-1; 8 nucleotides align to TRBD2. Germline V gene data show CDR1 as DFQATT and CDR2 as SNEGSKA (reference sequence). The CDR3 length is 14 residues. V gave up 3 bases and J gave up 4 bases; unmatched junction bases: 5. The DNA for the CDR3 is TGCAGTGCTAGGTCTAGCGGGCGGTACAATGAGCAGTTCTTC. Translated, it gives CSARSSGRYNEQFF.

There are a few counts of this clonotype. The V and J genes are TRBV5-5 and TRBJ2-7; D is uncertain. Germline V gene sequence: CDR1 SGHKS, CDR2 YYEKEE (reference sequence). V gave up 0 bases and J gave up 2 bases, with 6 bases separating them. The CDR3 loop spans 13 amino acids. In DNA form, the CDR3 reads TGTGCCAGCAGCTTGGGACCGACCTACGAGCAGTACTTC. It codes for CASSLGPTYEQYF.

The V and J genes are TRBV7-2 and TRBJ2-2; 7 nucleotides line up with TRBD1. The CDR3 is 13 residues long. V shed 6 bases, J shed 6 bases, and the junction held 4 bases outside the gene matches. The germline V gene has CDR1 SGHTA and CDR2 FQGNSA. The CDR3 coding sequence is TGTGCCAGCAGACGCGGACAGGCCGGGGAGCTGTTTTTT. Translated: CASRRGQAGELFF.

The sample holds a few counts of this clonotype. The chain uses TRBV27 and TRBJ2-2; either TRBD1 or TRBD2 may supply D (6 bases each). V gave up 5 bases and J gave up 4 bases, with 23 bases separating them. The germline V gene has CDR1 MNHEY and CDR2 SMNVEV (reference sequence). The CDR3 has 18 residues. The CDR3 nucleotides read TGTGCCAGCAGTCCAGAGCTTAGTCCACAGGGAGGCACCGGGGAGCTGTTTTTT. It yields the protein CASSPELSPQGGTGELFF.